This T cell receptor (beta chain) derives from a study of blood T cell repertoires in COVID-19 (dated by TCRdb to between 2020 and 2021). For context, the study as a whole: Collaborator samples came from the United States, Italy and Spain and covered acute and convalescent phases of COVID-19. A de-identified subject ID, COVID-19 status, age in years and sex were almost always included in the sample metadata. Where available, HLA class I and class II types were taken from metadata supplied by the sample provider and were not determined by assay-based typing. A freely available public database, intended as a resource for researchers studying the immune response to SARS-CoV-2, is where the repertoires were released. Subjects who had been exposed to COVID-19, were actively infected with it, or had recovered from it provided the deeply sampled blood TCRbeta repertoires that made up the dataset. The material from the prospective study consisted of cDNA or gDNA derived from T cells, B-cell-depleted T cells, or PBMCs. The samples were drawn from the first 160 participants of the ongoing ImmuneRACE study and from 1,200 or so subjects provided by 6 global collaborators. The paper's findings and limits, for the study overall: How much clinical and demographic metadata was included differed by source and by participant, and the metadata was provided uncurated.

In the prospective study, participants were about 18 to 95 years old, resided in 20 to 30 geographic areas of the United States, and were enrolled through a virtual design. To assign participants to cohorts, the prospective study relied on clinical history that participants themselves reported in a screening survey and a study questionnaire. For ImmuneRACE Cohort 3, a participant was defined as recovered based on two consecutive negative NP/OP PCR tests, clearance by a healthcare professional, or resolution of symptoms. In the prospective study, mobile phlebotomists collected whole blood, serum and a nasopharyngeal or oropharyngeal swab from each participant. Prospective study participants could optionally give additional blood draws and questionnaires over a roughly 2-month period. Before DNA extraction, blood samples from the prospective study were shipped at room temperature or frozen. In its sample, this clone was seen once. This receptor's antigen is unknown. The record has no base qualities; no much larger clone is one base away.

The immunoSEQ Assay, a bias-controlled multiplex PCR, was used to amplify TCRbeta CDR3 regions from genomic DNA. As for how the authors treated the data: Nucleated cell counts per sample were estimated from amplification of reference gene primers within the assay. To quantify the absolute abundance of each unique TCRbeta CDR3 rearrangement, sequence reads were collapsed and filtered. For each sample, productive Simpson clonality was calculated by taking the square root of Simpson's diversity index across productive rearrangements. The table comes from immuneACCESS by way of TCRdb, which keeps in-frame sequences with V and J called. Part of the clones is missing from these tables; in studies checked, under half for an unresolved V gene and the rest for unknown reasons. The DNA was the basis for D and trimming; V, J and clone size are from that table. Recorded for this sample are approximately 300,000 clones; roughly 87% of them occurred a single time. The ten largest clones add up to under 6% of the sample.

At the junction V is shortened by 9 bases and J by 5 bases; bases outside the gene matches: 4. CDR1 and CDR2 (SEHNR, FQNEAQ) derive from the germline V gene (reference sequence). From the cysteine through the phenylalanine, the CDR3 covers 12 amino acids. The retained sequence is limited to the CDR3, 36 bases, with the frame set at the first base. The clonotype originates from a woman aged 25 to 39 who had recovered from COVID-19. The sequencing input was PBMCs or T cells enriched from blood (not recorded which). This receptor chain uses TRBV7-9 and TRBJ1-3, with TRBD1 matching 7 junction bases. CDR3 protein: CASKQGRNTIYF. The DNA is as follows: TGTGCCAGTAAACAGGGGAGAAACACCATATATTTT.